Each of the 17 T cell receptor beta chains below was sequenced from the same sample in a study of blood T cell repertoires in COVID-19. Using immunoSEQ multiplex PCR, the repertoire was profiled, and TCRdb retains in-frame clones only, with some absent. Altogether approximately 16,000 clones are present, approximately 91% being singletons, with the ten largest covering 30% to 35%. Material for sequencing was peripheral blood. These receptors all come from a woman of 80 years or more with COVID-19, enrolled during active disease.

CDR3 sequence reads: CASSDSGYSGANVLTF. CDR3 nucleotide sequence: TGTGCCAGCAGCGACTCAGGGTACTCTGGGGCCAACGTCCTGACTTTC. J is TRBJ2-6 and V is TRBV9, with a possible D match to TRBD1 (5 bases). The ends were cut back, 3 bases at V and 0 bases at J, with 10 bases in the middle. Per the germline V gene, CDR1 is SGDLS and CDR2 is YYNGEE. CDR3 length: 16 amino acids.

The chain has TRBV5-4 and TRBJ1-1; 8 bases fit TRBD1. The CDR3 length is 15 residues. Per the germline V gene, CDR1 is SGHNT and CDR2 is YYREEE (reference sequence). V dropped 4 bases and J dropped 5; count of bases not matched to a gene: 10. The CDR3: CASSKGTGGYTEAFF. The DNA of the CDR3 is TGTGCCAGCAGCAAGGGGACAGGCGGGTATACTGAAGCTTTCTTT.

This CDR3 reads CASSYSRTSVGEQFF. The CDR3 DNA reads TGTGCCAGCAGTTACTCGCGGACTAGCGTCGGTGAGCAGTTCTTC. V usage is TRBV6-5 and J usage is TRBJ2-1; 9 nucleotides align to TRBD2. V was pared by 0 bases and J by 9 bases, with 6 bases of the junction left unmatched. There are 15 residues in the CDR3. Germline CDR1 MNHEY, CDR2 SVGAGI.

The chain links TRBV6-6 to TRBJ1-1; possibly TRBD1 for D (5 bases). V lost 3 bases and J 5 bases, leaving 10 bases between the germline ends. The CDR3 sequence is 13 residues long. Germline V gene data show CDR1 as MNHNY and CDR2 as SVGAGI (reference sequence). The CDR3 loop reads CASSYGGETEAFF. In nucleotides, the CDR3 is TGTGCCAGCAGTTATGGGGGGGAGACTGAAGCTTTCTTT.

This chain uses TRBV19 with TRBJ1-5; 9 bases are shared with TRBD1. Per germline, CDR1 LNHDA and CDR2 SQIVND (reference sequence). The length of the CDR3 is 16 residues. Trimming at V came to 8 bases and at J to 5 bases, leaving 13 bases not matched to a gene. The DNA of the CDR3 is TGTGCCAGTCTGCCGGGACAGGGCCCCCTATATCAGCCCCAGCATTTT. Protein: CASLPGQGPLYQPQHF.

The table lists this clone with a count of one. The chain links TRBV4-2 to TRBJ2-5; 8 bases are a match to TRBD2. V shed 3 bases and J 0 bases; nucleotides not matched to a gene: 3. This CDR3 is 15 amino acids long. Germline-derived CDR1 and CDR2 are LGHNA and YNFKEQ. Written as DNA, the CDR3 is TGTGCCAGCAGCCAGGTACTAGCGGACCAAGAGACCCAGTACTTC. It specifies CASSQVLADQETQYF.

V and J are TRBV2 and TRBJ2-7, with D maybe TRBD2 (6 bases). From germline, CDR1 is SNHLY and CDR2 FYNNEI. Trimming pared 7 bases from V and 7 bases from J, leaving 17 bases between. The CDR3 sequence is 13 residues long. As DNA, the CDR3 is TGTGCCAGCAACCAGCGGGCCAACCTTGAGCAGTACTTC. This gives the protein CASNQRANLEQYF.

The V and J genes are TRBV5-1 and TRBJ1-6; D gene ambiguous. The V and J ends lost 4 bases and 8 bases respectively, with 19 bases between them. In germline, CDR1 is SGHRS, CDR2 YFSETQ. The CDR3 has 16 residues. CDR3 DNA sequence: TGCGCCAGCAGCCCCCGGCCAAGCGGGTTGGATTCACCCCTCCACTTT. Its protein is CASSPRPSGLDSPLHF.

The genes are TRBV13 and TRBJ2-7; 9 nucleotides line up with TRBD2. Trimming removed 2 bases from V and 2 bases from J; junction bases left unmatched: 7. The germline V gene encodes CDR1 PRHDT and CDR2 FYEKMQ (reference sequence). The CDR3 sequence is 16 residues long. The CDR3 here is CASSLWGLAGTYEQYF. The CDR3 DNA is TGTGCCAGCAGCTTATGGGGCCTAGCGGGAACCTACGAGCAGTACTTC.

The V and J genes are TRBV19 and TRBJ1-1, with 7 bases matching TRBD1. The junction had 2 bases not matched to a gene; V was cut back by 1 base and J by 3 bases. CDR1 and CDR2 from the germline V gene are LNHDA and SQIVND (reference sequence). This CDR3 comprises 14 residues. For the CDR3, the DNA is TGTGCCAGTAGTATAGTGGGGACAGACACTGAAGCTTTCTTT. Its translation: CASSIVGTDTEAFF. The entire variable domain, with the rest obtained from reference TRBV19 and TRBJ1-1, is as follows: DGGITQSPKYLFRKEGQNVTLSCEQNLNHDAMYWYRQDPGQGLRLIYYSQIVNDFQKGDIAEGYSVSREKKESFPLTVTSAQKNPTAFYLCASSIVGTDTEAFFGQGTRLTVV.

This clone was recorded once. Germline and junction disagree at one end, which may indicate a read error. V is TRBV4-2 and J is TRBJ2-6; weak D call: TRBD1 (5 bases). This CDR3 contains 18 residues. Germline CDR1 is LGHNA and CDR2 is YNFKEQ. CDR3 bases: TGTGCCAGCAGCCCGCGGTTAGACAGCGTCTCTGTGGCCAACGTCCTGACTTTC. This encodes CASSPRLDSVSVANVLTF.

J is TRBJ2-2 and V is TRBV6-5; perhaps TRBD2 as D (6 bases). The CDR3 spans 14 residues. V was clipped by 5 bases and J by 3 bases, with 10 bases between them. The germline CDR1 and CDR2 sequences are MNHEY and SVGAGI. The CDR3 is CASSTGGDTGELFF. DNA of the CDR3: TGTGCCAGCAGTACCGGCGGGGACACCGGGGAGCTGTTTTTT.

This clone was observed a single time. The chain combines TRBV6-2 or TRBV6-3 with TRBJ1-1; D ambiguous. The V end lost 3 bases, the J end lost 2 bases, and 4 bases lay between the germline ends. Germline V lookup: CDR1 MNHEY, CDR2 SVGEGT. The CDR3 has 12 amino acids. The CDR3, as DNA: TGTGCCAGCAGTTATTTAAACACTGAAGCTTTCTTT. It yields the protein CASSYLNTEAFF.

V usage is TRBV6-5 and J usage is TRBJ1-1, with D maybe TRBD1 (5 bases). The CDR3 spans 15 residues. The V gene lost 7 bases and the J gene lost 0 bases, with 15 bases spanning the gap. CDR1 and CDR2 from the germline V gene are MNHEY and SVGAGI. This chain's CDR3 is CASNKGALLNTEAFF. Here the CDR3 DNA reads TGTGCCAGCAACAAAGGGGCCCTCTTGAACACTGAAGCTTTCTTT.

V is TRBV5-4 and J is TRBJ2-7, with D hard to call. CDR1 is SGHNT and CDR2 is YYREEE in the germline V gene (reference sequence). V was cut by 0 bases and J by 1 base, with 8 bases left in between. This CDR3 is built from 14 residues. The CDR3 sequence is CASSLDRYSYEQYF. In DNA form, the CDR3 reads TGTGCCAGCAGCTTGGATCGGTATTCCTACGAGCAGTACTTC.

This rearrangement joins TRBV6-5 to TRBJ2-7; D unclear. Germline V lookup: CDR1 MNHEY, CDR2 SVGAGI. CDR3 length: 15 residues. V was cut by 2 bases and J by 5 bases, with 16 bases left in between. CDR3 in DNA: TGTGCCAGCAGTTACATGGGCAGGTCTCGGAACGAGCAGTACTTC. This sequence encodes CASSYMGRSRNEQYF.

This chain uses TRBV9 with TRBJ2-3; TRBD2 is a possible D gene (7 bases). Deletions cut 3 bases from V and 4 bases from J, with 21 bases between. The CDR3 has 17 residues. The germline CDR1 and CDR2 sequences are SGDLS and YYNGEE. The DNA for the CDR3 is TGTGCCAGCAGCGGACGTGGGGGGGCGCTTCCAGCAGATACGCAGTATTTT. Its translation: CASSGRGGALPADTQYF. The full variable domain, completed using reference TRBV9 and TRBJ2-3, is DSGVTQTPKHLITATGQRVTLRCSPRSGDLSVYWYQQSLDQGLQFLIQYYNGEERAKGNILERFSAQQFPDLHSELNLSSLELGDSALYFCASSGRGGALPADTQYFGPGTRLTVL.